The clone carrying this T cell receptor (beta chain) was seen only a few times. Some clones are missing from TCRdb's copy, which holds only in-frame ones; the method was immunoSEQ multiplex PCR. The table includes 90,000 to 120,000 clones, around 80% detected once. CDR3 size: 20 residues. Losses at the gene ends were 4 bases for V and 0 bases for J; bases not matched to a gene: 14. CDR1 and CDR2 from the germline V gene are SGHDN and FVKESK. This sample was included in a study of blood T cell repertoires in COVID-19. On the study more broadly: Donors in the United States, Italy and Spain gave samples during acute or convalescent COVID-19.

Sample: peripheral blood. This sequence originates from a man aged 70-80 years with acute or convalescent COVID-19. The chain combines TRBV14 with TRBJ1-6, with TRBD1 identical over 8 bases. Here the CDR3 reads CASSPGQENLSFSYNSPLHF. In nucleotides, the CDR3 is TGTGCCAGCAGCCCGGGACAGGAGAACTTATCCTTCTCCTATAATTCACCCCTCCACTTT.